The sequence of this T cell receptor (beta chain) was determined in a study of neurological immune-mediated disorders. The sorted-subset TCR libraries were prepared using 750,000 to 1,000,000 CD4+ or CD8+ T cells as the starting material. TCRdb itself ran the 5' RACE reads through MiXCR, one entry per CDR3 protein. The sample yields approximately 30,000 distinct CDR3 sequences, about 4% seen once. This clonotype was seen many times. The CDR3 is 16 residues long. CDR1 SGDLS and CDR2 YYNGEE come from the germline V gene. V was shortened by 0 bases and J by 6 bases, with 15 bases between the two germline ends.

Material: CD4+ T cells from blood. The chain is built from TRBV9 and TRBJ2-2, with a tentative D call TRBD2 (6 bases). The receptor was derived from a woman aged 40 to 50 in good health. CDR3 protein: CASSVAGGSNAGELFF. The CDR3 DNA reads as TGTGCCAGCAGCGTAGCTGGAGGGAGCAATGCCGGGGAGCTGTTTTTT.